Many counts were recorded for the clone carrying this TCR beta chain. Its antigen is still unknown. The data derive from a study of identical twins. General study points: Low generation probability was overrepresented in out-of-frame alpha sequences shared by twins. One should note that invariant MAIT and iNKT cells could partly confound zero-insertion analyses.

Unique molecular identifiers were present on the cDNA, and a universal primer site came from template switching. TCRdb recomputed calls from the 5' RACE reads with MiXCR, one row per CDR3 protein. The table has around 500,000 distinct CDR3 sequences, 14% seen once. Germline lookup yields CDR1 LGHDT and CDR2 YNNKEL (reference sequence). V gave up 6 bases and J gave up 2 bases; unmatched junction bases: 1. The CDR3 loop spans 13 amino acids. This same sample was also taken into another study, of yellow fever vaccine responses in identical twins.

Sequences were obtained from CD4+ T cells sorted from blood. The TCR was taken from a woman aged 18-29 years in good health. V is TRBV3-1 and J is TRBJ1-3; TRBD1 matches at 7 bases. Here the CDR3 DNA reads TGTGCCAGCAGTCAGGGGGCTGGAAACACCATATATTTT. Its translation: CASSQGAGNTIYF.